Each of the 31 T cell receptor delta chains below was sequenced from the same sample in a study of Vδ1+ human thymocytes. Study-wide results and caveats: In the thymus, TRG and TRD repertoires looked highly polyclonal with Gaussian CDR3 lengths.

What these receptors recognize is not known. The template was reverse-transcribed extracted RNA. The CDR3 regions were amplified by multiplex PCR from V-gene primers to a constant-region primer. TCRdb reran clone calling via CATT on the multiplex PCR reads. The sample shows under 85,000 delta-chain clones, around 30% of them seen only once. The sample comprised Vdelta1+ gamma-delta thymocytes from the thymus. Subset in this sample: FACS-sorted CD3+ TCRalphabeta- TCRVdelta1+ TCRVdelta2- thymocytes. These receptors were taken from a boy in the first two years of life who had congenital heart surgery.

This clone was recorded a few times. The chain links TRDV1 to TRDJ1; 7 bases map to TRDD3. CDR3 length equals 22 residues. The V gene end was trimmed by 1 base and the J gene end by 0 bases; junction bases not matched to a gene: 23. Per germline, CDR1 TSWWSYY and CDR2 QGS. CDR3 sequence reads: CALGEPLIILTTGYSYTDKLIF. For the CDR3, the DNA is TGTGCTCTTGGGGAACCCCTGATAATACTCACGACGGGATACTCGTACACCGATAAACTCATCTTT.

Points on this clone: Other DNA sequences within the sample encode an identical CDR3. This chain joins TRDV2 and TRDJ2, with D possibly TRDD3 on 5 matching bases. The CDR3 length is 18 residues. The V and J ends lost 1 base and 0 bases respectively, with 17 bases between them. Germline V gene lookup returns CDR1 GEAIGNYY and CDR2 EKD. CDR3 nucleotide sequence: TGTGCCTGTGACACGGTCCCCGGGGGCCACGCTTTGACAGCACAACTCTTCTTT. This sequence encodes CACDTVPGGHALTAQLFF.

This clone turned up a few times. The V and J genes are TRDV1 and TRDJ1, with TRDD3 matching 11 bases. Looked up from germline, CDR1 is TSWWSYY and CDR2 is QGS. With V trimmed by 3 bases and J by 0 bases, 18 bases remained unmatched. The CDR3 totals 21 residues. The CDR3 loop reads CALGDSSVLYTGGYNTDKLIF. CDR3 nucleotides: TGTGCTCTTGGGGACTCCTCAGTCCTCTATACTGGGGGATATAACACCGATAAACTCATCTTT.

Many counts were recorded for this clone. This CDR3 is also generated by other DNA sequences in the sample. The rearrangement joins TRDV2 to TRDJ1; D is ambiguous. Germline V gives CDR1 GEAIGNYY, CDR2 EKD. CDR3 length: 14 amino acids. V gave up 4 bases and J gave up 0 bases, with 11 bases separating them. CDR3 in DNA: TGTGCCTGTGATACGGGACTCTACACCGATAAACTCATCTTT. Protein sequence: CACDTGLYTDKLIF.

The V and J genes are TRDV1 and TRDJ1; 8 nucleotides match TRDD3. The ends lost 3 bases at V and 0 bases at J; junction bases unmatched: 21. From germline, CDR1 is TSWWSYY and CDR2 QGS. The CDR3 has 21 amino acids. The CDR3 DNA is TGTGCTCTTGGGGAGCCCATACAACTAGGTCACTGGGGGTTGTACACCGATAAACTCATCTTT. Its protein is CALGEPIQLGHWGLYTDKLIF.

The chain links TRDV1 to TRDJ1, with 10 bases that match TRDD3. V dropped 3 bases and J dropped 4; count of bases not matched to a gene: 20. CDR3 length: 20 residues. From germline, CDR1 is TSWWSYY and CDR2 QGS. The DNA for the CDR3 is TGTGCTCTTGGGGATCGGCCTTCCTCACGACGGGGGATACGGTACGATAAACTCATCTTT. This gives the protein CALGDRPSSRRGIRYDKLIF.

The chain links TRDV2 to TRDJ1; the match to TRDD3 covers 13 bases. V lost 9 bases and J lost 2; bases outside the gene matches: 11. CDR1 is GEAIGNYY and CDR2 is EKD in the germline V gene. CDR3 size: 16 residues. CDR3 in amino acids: CATGTGGYVLTDKLIF. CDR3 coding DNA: TGTGCCACGGGTACTGGGGGATACGTTCTTACCGATAAACTCATCTTT.

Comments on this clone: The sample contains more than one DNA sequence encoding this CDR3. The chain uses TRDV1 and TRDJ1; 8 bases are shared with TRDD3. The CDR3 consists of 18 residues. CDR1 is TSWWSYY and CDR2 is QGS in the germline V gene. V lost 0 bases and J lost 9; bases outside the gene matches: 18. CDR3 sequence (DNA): TGTGCTCTTGGGGAACTCGGATACTTGCTATCCGTACTGGGGGAACTCATCTTT. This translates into CALGELGYLLSVLGELIF.

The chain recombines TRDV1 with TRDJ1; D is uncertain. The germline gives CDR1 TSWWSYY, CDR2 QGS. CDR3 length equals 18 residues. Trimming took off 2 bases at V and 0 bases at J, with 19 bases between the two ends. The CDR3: CALGEGLTSPSYTDKLIF. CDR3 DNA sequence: TGTGCTCTTGGGGAAGGGTTAACGAGCCCCAGCTACACCGATAAACTCATCTTT.

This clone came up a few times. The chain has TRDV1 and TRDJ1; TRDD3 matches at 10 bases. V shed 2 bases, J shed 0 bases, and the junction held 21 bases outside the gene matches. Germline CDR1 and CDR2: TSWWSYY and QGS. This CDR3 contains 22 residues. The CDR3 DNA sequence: TGTGCTCTTGGGGAATGGCTTAAGTTTGCCTCTGGGGGATATCGGTACACCGATAAACTCATCTTT. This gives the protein CALGEWLKFASGGYRYTDKLIF.

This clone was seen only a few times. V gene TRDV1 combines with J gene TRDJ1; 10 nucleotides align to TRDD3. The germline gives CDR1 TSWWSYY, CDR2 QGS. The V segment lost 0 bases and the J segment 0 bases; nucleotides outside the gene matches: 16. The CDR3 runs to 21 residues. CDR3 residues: CALGELLLPHWGMVYTDKLIF. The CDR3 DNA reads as TGTGCTCTTGGGGAACTCCTTCTTCCGCACTGGGGGATGGTGTACACCGATAAACTCATCTTT.

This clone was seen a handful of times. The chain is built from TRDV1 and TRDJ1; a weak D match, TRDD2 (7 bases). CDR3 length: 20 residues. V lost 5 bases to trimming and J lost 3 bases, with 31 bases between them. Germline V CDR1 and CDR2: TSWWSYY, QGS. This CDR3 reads CALGNLVPTGYLGVSDKLIF. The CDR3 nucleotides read TGTGCTCTTGGGAACCTCGTTCCTACTGGGTACTTGGGGGTTTCCGATAAACTCATCTTT.

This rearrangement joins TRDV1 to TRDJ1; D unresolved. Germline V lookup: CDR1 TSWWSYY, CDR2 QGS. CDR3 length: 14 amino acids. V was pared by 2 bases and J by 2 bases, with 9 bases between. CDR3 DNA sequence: TGTGCTCTTGGGGAAATAACGGAAACCGATAAACTCATCTTT. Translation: CALGEITETDKLIF.

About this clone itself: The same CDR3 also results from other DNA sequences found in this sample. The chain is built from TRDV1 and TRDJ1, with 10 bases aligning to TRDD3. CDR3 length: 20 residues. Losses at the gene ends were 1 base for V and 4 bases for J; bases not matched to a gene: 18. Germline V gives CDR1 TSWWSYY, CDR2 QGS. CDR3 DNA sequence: TGTGCTCTTGGGGAACCCCCATCGTCTACAGTGGGGGATACAAGCGATAAACTCATCTTT. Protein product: CALGEPPSSTVGDTSDKLIF.

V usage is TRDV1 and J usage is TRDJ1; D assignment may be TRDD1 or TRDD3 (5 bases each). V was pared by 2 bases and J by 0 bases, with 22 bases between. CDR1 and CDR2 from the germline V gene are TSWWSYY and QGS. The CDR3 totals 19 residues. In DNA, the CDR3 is TGTGCTCTTGGGGAAGAGATAGTCATTTCTGGGCCATACACCGATAAACTCATCTTT. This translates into CALGEEIVISGPYTDKLIF.

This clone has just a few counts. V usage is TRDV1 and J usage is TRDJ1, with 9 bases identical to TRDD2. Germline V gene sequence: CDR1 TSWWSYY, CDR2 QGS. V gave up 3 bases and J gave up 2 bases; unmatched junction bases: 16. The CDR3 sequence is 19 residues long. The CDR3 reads CALGEHHLPTCLGTDKLIF. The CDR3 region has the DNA TGTGCTCTTGGGGAGCACCACCTTCCTACGTGTCTGGGGACCGATAAACTCATCTTT.

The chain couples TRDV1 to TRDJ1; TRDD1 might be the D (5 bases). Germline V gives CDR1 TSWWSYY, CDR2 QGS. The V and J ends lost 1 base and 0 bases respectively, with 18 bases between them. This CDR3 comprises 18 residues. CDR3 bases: TGTGCTCTTGGGGAACCCGGCATAGTAGGCTCGTACACCGATAAACTCATCTTT. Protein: CALGEPGIVGSYTDKLIF.

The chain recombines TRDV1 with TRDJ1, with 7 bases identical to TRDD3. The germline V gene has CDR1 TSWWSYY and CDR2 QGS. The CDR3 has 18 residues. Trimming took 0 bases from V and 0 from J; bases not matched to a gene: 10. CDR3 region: CALGELGGRTQYTDKLIF. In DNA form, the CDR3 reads TGTGCTCTTGGGGAACTTGGGGGACGAACCCAGTACACCGATAAACTCATCTTT.

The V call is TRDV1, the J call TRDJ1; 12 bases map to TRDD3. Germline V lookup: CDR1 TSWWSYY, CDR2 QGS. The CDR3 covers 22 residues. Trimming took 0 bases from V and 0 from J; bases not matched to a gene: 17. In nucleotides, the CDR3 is TGTGCTCTTGGGGAACTACACTTGAGGACTGGGGGATACTATAGGTACACCGATAAACTCATCTTT. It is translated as CALGELHLRTGGYYRYTDKLIF.

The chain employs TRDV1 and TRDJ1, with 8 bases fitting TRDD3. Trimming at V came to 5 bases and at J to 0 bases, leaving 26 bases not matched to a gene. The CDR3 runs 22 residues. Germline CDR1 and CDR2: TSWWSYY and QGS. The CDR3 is CALGNRIPVLGVNLRHTDKLIF. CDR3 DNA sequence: TGTGCTCTTGGGAACCGCATTCCGGTACTGGGGGTTAACCTCCGGCACACCGATAAACTCATCTTT.

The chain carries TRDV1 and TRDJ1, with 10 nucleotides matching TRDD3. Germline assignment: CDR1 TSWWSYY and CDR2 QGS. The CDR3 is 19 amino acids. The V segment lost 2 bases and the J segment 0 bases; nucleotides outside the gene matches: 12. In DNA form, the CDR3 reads TGTGCTCTTGGGGAAGGGGGCACTATCACTGGGGGATACACCGATAAACTCATCTTT. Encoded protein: CALGEGGTITGGYTDKLIF.

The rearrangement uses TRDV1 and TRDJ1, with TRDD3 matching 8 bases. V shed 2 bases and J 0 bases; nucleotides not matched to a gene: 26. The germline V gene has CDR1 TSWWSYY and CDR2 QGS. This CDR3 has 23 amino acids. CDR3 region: CALGETSPRYWGLNCGDTDKLIF. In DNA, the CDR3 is TGTGCTCTTGGGGAAACTTCGCCCCGATACTGGGGGTTAAATTGTGGGGACACCGATAAACTCATCTTT.

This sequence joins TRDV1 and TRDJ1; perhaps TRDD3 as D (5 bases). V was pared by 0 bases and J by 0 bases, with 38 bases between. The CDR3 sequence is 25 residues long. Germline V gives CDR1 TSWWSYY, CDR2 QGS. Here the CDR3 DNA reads TGTGCTCTTGGGGAACTCATGACTCCTTACAGGTTTCGTTTTTTCGGGGGCTTGTACACCGATAAACTCATCTTT. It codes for CALGELMTPYRFRFFGGLYTDKLIF.

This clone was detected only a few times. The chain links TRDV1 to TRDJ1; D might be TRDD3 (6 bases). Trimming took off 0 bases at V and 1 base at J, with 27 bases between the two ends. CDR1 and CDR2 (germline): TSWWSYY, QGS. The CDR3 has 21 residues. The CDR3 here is CALGELVPKPRGGPLTDKLIF. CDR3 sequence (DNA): TGTGCTCTTGGGGAACTCGTACCTAAGCCGAGGGGGGGACCCCTCACCGATAAACTCATCTTT.

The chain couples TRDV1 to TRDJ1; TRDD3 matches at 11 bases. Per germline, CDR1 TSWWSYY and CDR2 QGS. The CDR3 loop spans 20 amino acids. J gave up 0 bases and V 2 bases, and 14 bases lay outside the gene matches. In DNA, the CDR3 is TGTGCTCTTGGGGAATCACCGGCCGCTGGGGGATACTATCACACCGATAAACTCATCTTT. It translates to CALGESPAAGGYYHTDKLIF.

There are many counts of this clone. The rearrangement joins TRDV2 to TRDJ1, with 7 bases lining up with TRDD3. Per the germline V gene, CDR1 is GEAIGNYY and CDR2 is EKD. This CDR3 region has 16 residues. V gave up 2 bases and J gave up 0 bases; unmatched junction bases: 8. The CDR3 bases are TGTGCCTGTGACAAGGGGATAAGGGATAACACCGATAAACTCATCTTT. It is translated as CACDKGIRDNTDKLIF.

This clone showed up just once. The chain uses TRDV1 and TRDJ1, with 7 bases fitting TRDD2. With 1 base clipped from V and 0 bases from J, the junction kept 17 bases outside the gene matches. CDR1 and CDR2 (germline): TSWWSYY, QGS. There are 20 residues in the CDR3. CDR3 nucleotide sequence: TGTGCTCTTGGGGAACCACTTCCTTCCTCGGGGGCCGCGTACACCGATAAACTCATCTTT. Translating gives CALGEPLPSSGAAYTDKLIF.

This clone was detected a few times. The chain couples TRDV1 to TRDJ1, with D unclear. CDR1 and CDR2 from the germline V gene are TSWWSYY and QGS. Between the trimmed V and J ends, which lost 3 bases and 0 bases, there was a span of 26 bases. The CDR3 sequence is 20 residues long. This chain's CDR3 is CALGDPQSPAKQGYTDKLIF. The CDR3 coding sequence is TGTGCTCTTGGGGACCCCCAATCCCCCGCTAAGCAAGGGTACACCGATAAACTCATCTTT.

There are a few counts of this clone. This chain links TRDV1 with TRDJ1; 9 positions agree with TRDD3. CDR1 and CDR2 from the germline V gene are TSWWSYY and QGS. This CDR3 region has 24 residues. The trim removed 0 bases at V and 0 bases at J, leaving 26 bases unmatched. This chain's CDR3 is CALGELYLREAPYWGTMYTDKLIF. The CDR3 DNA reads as TGTGCTCTTGGGGAACTGTACCTACGGGAAGCTCCTTACTGGGGGACAATGTACACCGATAAACTCATCTTT.

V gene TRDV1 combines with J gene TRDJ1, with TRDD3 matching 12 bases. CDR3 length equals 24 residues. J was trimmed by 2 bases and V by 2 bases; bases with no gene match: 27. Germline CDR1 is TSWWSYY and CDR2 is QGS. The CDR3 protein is CALGEGSLLFVLGDTWTVTDKLIF. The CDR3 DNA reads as TGTGCTCTTGGGGAAGGGTCTCTACTGTTCGTACTGGGGGATACATGGACGGTTACCGATAAACTCATCTTT.

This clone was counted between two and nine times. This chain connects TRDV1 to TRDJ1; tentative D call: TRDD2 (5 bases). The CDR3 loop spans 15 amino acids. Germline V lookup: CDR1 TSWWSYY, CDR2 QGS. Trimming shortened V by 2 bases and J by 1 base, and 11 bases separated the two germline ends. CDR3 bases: TGTGCTCTTGGGGAAAGGCCTACCTCCACCGATAAACTCATCTTT. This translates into CALGERPTSTDKLIF.